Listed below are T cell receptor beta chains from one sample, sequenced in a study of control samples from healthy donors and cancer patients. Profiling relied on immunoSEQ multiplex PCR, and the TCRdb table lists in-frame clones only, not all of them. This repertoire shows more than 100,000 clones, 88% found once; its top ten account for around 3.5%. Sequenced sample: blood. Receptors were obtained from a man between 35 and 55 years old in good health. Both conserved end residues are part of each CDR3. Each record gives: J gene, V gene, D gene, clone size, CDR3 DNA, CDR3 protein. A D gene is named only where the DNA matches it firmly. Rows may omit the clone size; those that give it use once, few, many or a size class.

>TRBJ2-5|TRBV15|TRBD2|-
TGTGCCACCAGCCTGCGACTTGCAGCGGGGGGGCGGGAGACCCAGTACTTC
CATSLRLAAGGRETQYF
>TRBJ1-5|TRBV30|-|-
TGTGCCGGGGGAGTGGATCAGCCCCAGCATTTT
CAGGVDQPQHF
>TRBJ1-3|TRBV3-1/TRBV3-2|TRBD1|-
TGTGCCAGCAGCCTCTCGACAGGGCGTGGAAACACCATATATTTT
CASSLSTGRGNTIYF
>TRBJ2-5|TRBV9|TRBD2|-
TGTGCCAGCAGCGTAGAGAGGGGAGGGGAGACCCAGTACTTC
CASSVERGGETQYF
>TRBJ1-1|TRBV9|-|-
TGTGCCAGCAGCGCAGGGGTCCGGGTTTCCACTGAAGCTTTCTTT
CASSAGVRVSTEAFF
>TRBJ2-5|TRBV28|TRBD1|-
TGTGCCAGCAGGAAGCCGGACAGGGTGGAGACCCAGTACTTC
CASRKPDRVETQYF
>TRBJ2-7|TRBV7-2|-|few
TGTGCCAGCAGCTTACAGGGGCGCCTCAGCTCCTACGAGCAGTACTTC
CASSLQGRLSSYEQYF
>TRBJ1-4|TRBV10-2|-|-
TGCGCCAGCAGTGAATGGCGCGACGGGGGAAAACTGTTTTTT
CASSEWRDGGKLFF
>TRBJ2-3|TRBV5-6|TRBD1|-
TGTGCCAGCAGCTCGGGACAGGGTCAGAATACGCAGTATTTT
CASSSGQGQNTQYF
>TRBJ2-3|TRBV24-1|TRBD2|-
TGTGCCACCAGTGGTTTGGCGGGGGGTATGTATTTT
CATSGLAGGMYF
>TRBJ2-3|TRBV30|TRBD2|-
TGTGCCTGTACTGGGGCGGGGGGCACAGATACGCAGTATTTT
CACTGAGGTDTQYF
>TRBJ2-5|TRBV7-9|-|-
TGTGCCAGCAGCTTAACGGTGGTGTGGGAGACCCAGTACTTC
CASSLTVVWETQYF
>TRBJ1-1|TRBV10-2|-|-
TGCGCCAGCAAGGGGGTTCGCACTGAAGCTTTCTTT
CASKGVRTEAFF
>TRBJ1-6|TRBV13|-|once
TGTGCCAGCAGCCACTACAGGGATTTGAATTCACCCCTCCACTTT
CASSHYRDLNSPLHF
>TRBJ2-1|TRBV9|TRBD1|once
TGTGCCAGCAGCGTAGGACAGGGGAACAATGAGCAGTTCTTC
CASSVGQGNNEQFF
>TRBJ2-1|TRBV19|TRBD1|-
TGTGCCAGTAGTATCAACCGGGACAGGGCAGGTGAGCAGTTCTTC
CASSINRDRAGEQFF
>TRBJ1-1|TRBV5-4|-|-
TGTGCCAGCAAGAGGGACGCGGCGGACACTGAAGCTTTCTTT
CASKRDAADTEAFF
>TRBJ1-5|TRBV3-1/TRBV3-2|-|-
TGTGCCAGCAGCCTTGGACAGTCAAACAATCAGCCCCAGCATTTT
CASSLGQSNNQPQHF
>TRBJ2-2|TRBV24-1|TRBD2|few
TGTGCCACCAGTGAGGCCGCCGGGACTAGCGGGGGGGCCCACACCGGGGAGCTGTTTTTT
CATSEAAGTSGGAHTGELFF
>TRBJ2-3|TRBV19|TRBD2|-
TGTGCCAGTAGTCCCAGACTAGCGGGGGGCTGGGATACGCAGTATTTT
CASSPRLAGGWDTQYF
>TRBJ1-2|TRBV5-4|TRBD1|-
TGTGCCAGCAGCTTGGCCCGGGAGGGGGCGCTTTATGGCTACACCTTC
CASSLAREGALYGYTF
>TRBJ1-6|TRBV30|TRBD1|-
TGTGCCTGGAACACCGGGACAGGCAATTCACCCCTCCACTTT
CAWNTGTGNSPLHF
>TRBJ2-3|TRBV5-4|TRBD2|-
TGTGCCAGCAGCCTGAAAAGACTAGCGGGACAGCAGTATTTT
CASSLKRLAGQQYF
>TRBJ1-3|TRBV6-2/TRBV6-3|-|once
TGTGCCAGCAGTGCCTGGACTCTCGTCTCTGGAAACACCATATATTTT
CASSAWTLVSGNTIYF
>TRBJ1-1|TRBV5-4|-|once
TGTGCCAGCAGCTTCTCCAGGGAGATCACTGAAGCTTTCTTT
CASSFSREITEAFF
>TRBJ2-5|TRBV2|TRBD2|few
TGTGCCAGCAGTGAAGAGCGGGGGGGCTCGGAGACCCAGTACTTC
CASSEERGGSETQYF
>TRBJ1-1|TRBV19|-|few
TGTGCCAGTCTTGCGAGGGGGACCGCCAGGGTCGGCACTGAAGCTTTCTTT
CASLARGTARVGTEAFF
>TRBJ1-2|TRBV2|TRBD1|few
TGTGCCAGTAAGGGGACAGGGGGACTTGGCTACACCTTC
CASKGTGGLGYTF
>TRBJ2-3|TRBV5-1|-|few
TGCGCCAGCAGCTTGGGGACTACTCACTACAACACAGATACGCAGTATTTT
CASSLGTTHYNTDTQYF
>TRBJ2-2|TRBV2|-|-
TGTGCCAGCAGTGAAGAAAGGGCCGGGGAGCTGTTTTTT
CASSEERAGELFF
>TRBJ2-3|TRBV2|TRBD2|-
TGTGCCAGCAGTGGATTTTGGGGACTAAGCACAGATACGCAGTATTTT
CASSGFWGLSTDTQYF
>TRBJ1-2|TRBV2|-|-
TGTGCCAGCAGTGCGGTGGGGGGTAGCTATGGCTACACCTTC
CASSAVGGSYGYTF
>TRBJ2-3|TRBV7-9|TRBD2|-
TGTGCCAGCACCCTAGGGACCTCCGGGGGGGCACGAGATACGCAGTATTTT
CASTLGTSGGARDTQYF
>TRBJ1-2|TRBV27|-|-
TGTGCCAGCAGTTTATCCCTGGGACTTCCTGGCTACACCTTC
CASSLSLGLPGYTF
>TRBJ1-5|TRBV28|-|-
TGTGCCAGCACGCCGTCGGGAGGGGCTCTTCAGCCCCAGCATTTT
CASTPSGGALQPQHF
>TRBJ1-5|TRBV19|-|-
TGTGCCAGTAGTATACAAAGCAATCAGCCCCAGCATTTT
CASSIQSNQPQHF
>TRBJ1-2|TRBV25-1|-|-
TGTGCCAGCAGTGACCACGGAGTTACTAACTATGGCTACACCTTC
CASSDHGVTNYGYTF
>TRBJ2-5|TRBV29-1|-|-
TGCAGCGGCGCATTGTACCAAGAGACCCAGTACTTC
CSGALYQETQYF